The source of this T cell receptor beta chain is a study of yellow fever vaccine responses in identical twins. The CDR3 extends over 12 amino acids. Between the trimmed V and J ends, which lost 4 bases and 5 bases, there was a span of 12 bases. Germline values: CDR1 DFQATT, CDR2 SNEGSKA (reference sequence). TCRdb recomputed calls from the RT-PCR reads with MiXCR, one row per CDR3 protein. Among around 1,700 distinct CDR3 sequences listed, approximately 89% were seen once. This material consisted of T cells from blood (PBMCs), unsorted or a sorted subset (not recorded which), taken before or after yellow fever vaccination (not recorded which). The receptor was isolated from a woman younger than 30 who received the yellow fever vaccine. J is TRBJ2-7 and V is TRBV20-1; tentatively, D is TRBD2 (5 bases). The CDR3 is CSAIDGLHEQYF. CDR3 coding DNA: TGCAGTGCTATAGACGGACTCCACGAGCAGTACTTC.